This T cell receptor beta chain emerged from a study of shared clonotypes between healthy human individuals. Study conclusions and caveats: Richness estimates generally favored naive over memory subsets.

In this sample, this clone turned up once. The antigen is undetermined. From germline, CDR1 is SGHVS and CDR2 FNYEAQ. The CDR3 covers 15 residues. V trimming: 4 bases; J trimming: 5 bases; junction bases outside the gene matches: 7. The naive CD8 subset, CD45RO-negative cells positively selected for CCR7, excluded terminally differentiated effector memory CD45RA+ cells. Here immunoSEQ multiplex PCR was the method, and the copy in TCRdb shows in-frame clones only, minus some. The table lists 1.5 million to 2.5 million clones, around 96% of them singletons, with 1.2% in the top ten. Material: naive CD8+ T cells sorted from blood. The genes are TRBV7-6 and TRBJ2-5; the match to TRBD1 covers 10 bases. The receptor's source is a man aged 18-30 years in good health. The chain's CDR3 is CASSSDRGLQETQYF. CDR3 DNA sequence: TGTGCCAGCAGCTCCGACAGGGGGCTCCAGGAGACCCAGTACTTC. Combining the CDR3 with reference TRBV7-6 and TRBJ2-5 gives the whole variable domain GAGVSQSPRYKVTKRGQDVALRCDPISGHVSLYWYRQALGQGPEFLTYFNYEAQQDKSGLPNDRFSAERPEGSISTLTIQRTEQRDSAMYRCASSSDRGLQETQYFGPGTRLLVL.